Here is one TCR beta chain with its context. The antigen it binds to is not known. No per-base quality is available; no much larger clone lies one base away. The library was made by RT-PCR. The reads were generated on an Illumina HiSeq 2500. In TCRdb, the public reads were trimmed at Q25 with fastp and aligned with MiXCR, with productive beta chains retained. CDR3 protein sequences are deduplicated, and each keeps its most common genes and DNA. This sample lists around 520,000 distinct CDR3 sequences; approximately 12% were detected once. Of the sample, about 9.4% is held by the ten largest clones. The data were obtained in a study of response to subunit inactivated influenza vaccine (dated by TCRdb to 2017 to 2018). Background for the entire study: To follow how T cells responded to a trivalent subunit inactivated influenza vaccine, the researchers relied on deep quantitative profiling of the T cell receptor repertoire.

Points the paper makes about the study in general: It was suggested by the authors that each seasonal influenza vaccination may recruit only a limited number of new T cells.

Including the terminal cysteine and phenylalanine, the CDR3 comprises 14 residues. Here the CDR3 DNA is all that survives: 42 bases in frame from base 1. V gives up 1 base and J gives up 5 bases, and the segment between their germline ends measures 9 bases. The germline V gene sets CDR1 to MGHRA and CDR2 to YSYEKL. The rearranged chain carries TRBV4-1 and TRBJ1-5, with no D gene named confidently. The source is a man in his fifties who received an inactivated influenza vaccine. Donor details come from another sample of the same person, matched by shared clones. Specimen: PBMCs from blood, collected on the day of vaccination. CDR3 protein: CASSQVVRDQPQHF. The DNA sequence is given as TGCGCCAGCAGCCAAGTTGTTAGGGATCAGCCCCAGCATTTT.